These 6 T cell receptor beta chains share one sample of origin, sequenced in a study of STAT5B mutations in CD4+ large granular lymphocyte leukemia. Using immunoSEQ multiplex PCR, the repertoire was profiled, and TCRdb retains in-frame clones only, with some absent. Of about 32,000 clones listed, 71% are singletons. Sequenced sample: CD4+ T cells from blood buffy coats. The receptors here all came from a human donor in good health.

The rearrangement joins TRBV6-4 to TRBJ2-7; 8 nucleotides match TRBD1. Per the germline V gene, CDR1 is MRHNA and CDR2 is SNTAGT. V lost 1 base to trimming and J lost 3 bases; unmatched junction nucleotides: 11. CDR3 length: 17 amino acids. The CDR3 nucleotides read TGTGCCAGCAGTGACTTTGCTAGGACAGGGTGGGTCTACGAGCAGTACTTC. It translates to CASSDFARTGWVYEQYF.

The genes are TRBV23-1 and TRBJ2-5; TRBD1 is a possible D gene (5 bases). TRBV23-1 belongs to the ORF category, with a function that is uncertain. CDR3 size: 17 residues. Trimming cost V 4 bases and J 3 bases, with 21 bases left between them. CDR3 nucleotide sequence: TGCGCCAGCAGTCGCCTCTCGACAGTGGATCCAAAAGAGACCCAGTACTTC. This codes for CASSRLSTVDPKETQYF.

This clone has just a few counts. The CDR3 spells CASSLRGAGEQYF. DNA of the CDR3: TGTGCCAGCAGCTTAAGGGGGGCGGGCGAGCAGTACTTC. The chain combines TRBV7-3 with TRBJ2-7; D might be TRBD1 or TRBD2, each matching 6 bases. The CDR3 consists of 13 residues. The germline V and J ends were trimmed by 1 base and 6 bases, with 10 bases remaining between them. Germline CDR1 and CDR2: SGHTA and FQGTGA.

The table lists this clone with a few counts. This chain's CDR3 is CASSIGHLNSPLHF. The CDR3 nucleotides read TGTGCCAGTAGTATTGGACACCTAAATTCACCCCTCCACTTT. J is TRBJ1-6 and V is TRBV19, with D maybe TRBD1 (5 bases). Per the germline V gene, CDR1 is LNHDA and CDR2 is SQIVND (reference sequence). Trimming left V 3 bases short and J 7 bases short, with 10 bases between. This CDR3 region has 14 residues. The entire variable domain, with the rest obtained from reference TRBV19 and TRBJ1-6, is as follows: DGGITQSPKYLFRKEGQNVTLSCEQNLNHDAMYWYRQDPGQGLRLIYYSQIVNDFQKGDIAEGYSVSREKKESFPLTVTSAQKNPTAFYLCASSIGHLNSPLHFGNGTRLTVT.

This chain links TRBV9 with TRBJ2-7; maybe TRBD1 (6 bases). CDR1 SGDLS and CDR2 YYNGEE come from the germline V gene. The V and J ends lost 0 bases and 4 bases respectively, with 11 bases between them. The CDR3 length is 14 residues. DNA for the CDR3: TGTGCCAGCAGCGTAGCAGGGGTGATGTACGAGCAGTACTTC. It yields the protein CASSVAGVMYEQYF.

This clone was recorded once. CDR3 sequence reads: CASSMVRGNSPLHF. The CDR3 coding sequence is TGTGCCAGTAGTATGGTCAGGGGGAATTCACCCCTCCACTTT. This sequence joins TRBV19 and TRBJ1-6, with 7 bases identical to TRBD1. J gave up 7 bases and V 3 bases, and 3 bases lay outside the gene matches. Germline V gene sequence: CDR1 LNHDA, CDR2 SQIVND (reference sequence). There are 14 residues in the CDR3.